This T cell receptor beta chain was identified in a study of blood T cell repertoires in COVID-19. Background on the study: COVID-19 samples, acute and convalescent, were from the United States, Italy and Spain. PBMCs, B-cell-depleted T cells, or T cells provided the cDNA or gDNA that made up the material.

In the original processing: From reference gene primer amplification, estimates of nucleated cell counts were derived. Profiled with immunoSEQ multiplex PCR; TCRdb holds only in-frame clones, not every one. V, J and clone size reflect that table, while D and trimming were determined from the DNA. This sample has approximately 76,000 clones, with roughly 86% found just once. Trimming left V 3 bases short and J 2 bases short, with 14 bases between. The CDR3 is 16 residues long. Germline-derived CDR1 and CDR2 are KGHDR and SFDVKD. The sequenced material came from peripheral blood. The gene calls are TRBV24-1 and TRBJ2-3, with unresolved D. The sequence was collected from a woman in her sixties with acute or convalescent COVID-19. CDR3 coding DNA: TGTGCCACCAGTGATACTAACACGGGTTCCACAGATACGCAGTATTTT. This encodes CATSDTNTGSTDTQYF.